The 27 T cell receptor beta chains below all came from one sample that was sequenced in a study of T-cell memory formation after mild COVID-19. One entry per CDR3 protein, called by TCRdb with MiXCR from the 5' RACE reads. The data show about 200,000 distinct CDR3 sequences, over 9.5% seen once. The sequenced material came from PBMCs or a T cell subset sorted from them (not recorded which). These receptors were collected from a man aged 18 to 30 who had mild COVID-19 (a few samples of this study predate the infection). Cell type and time point are not known.

V usage is TRBV5-1 and J usage is TRBJ2-5, with unresolved D. The germline CDR1 and CDR2 sequences are SGHRS and YFSETQ. This CDR3 comprises 11 residues. V was clipped by 7 bases and J by 3 bases, with 7 bases between them. Here the CDR3 reads CASGQKETQYF. CDR3 coding DNA: TGCGCCAGCGGCCAAAAAGAGACCCAGTACTTC.

This clonotype was counted many times. V gene TRBV15 combines with J gene TRBJ2-3; 9 nucleotides line up with TRBD1. Germline CDR1 reads LNHNV; CDR2 reads YYDKDF (reference sequence). This CDR3 is 16 amino acids long. The junction had 8 bases not matched to a gene; V was cut back by 5 bases and J by 2 bases. The DNA for the CDR3 is TGTGCCACCAGCGGTGCGACAGGGGGTCCCACAGATACGCAGTATTTT. This sequence encodes CATSGATGGPTDTQYF.

V is TRBV5-1 and J is TRBJ2-7; 8 bases fit TRBD2. V shed 5 bases and J 1 base; nucleotides not matched to a gene: 14. The CDR3 has 17 residues. Germline-derived CDR1 and CDR2 are SGHRS and YFSETQ. The CDR3 region has the DNA TGCGCCAGCAGTCCAACTTTCAGCGGGGGCGGGTCCTACGAGCAGTACTTC. Its translation: CASSPTFSGGGSYEQYF.

The V gene is TRBV29-1, the J gene TRBJ2-3; D is tentatively TRBD1 or TRBD2 (5 bases each). The germline CDR1 and CDR2 sequences are SQVTM and ANQGSEA. The CDR3 is made up of 14 amino acids. V was cut by 4 bases and J by 0 bases, with 11 bases left in between. CDR3 sequence reads: CSVVGWGSTDTQYF. Written as DNA, the CDR3 is TGCAGCGTTGTAGGGTGGGGGAGCACAGATACGCAGTATTTT.

Many counts were recorded for this clonotype. V is TRBV29-1 and J is TRBJ2-1; 8 nucleotides agree with TRBD2. CDR1 and CDR2 from the germline V gene are SQVTM and ANQGSEA. With V trimmed by 8 bases and J by 4 bases, 7 bases remained unmatched. The CDR3 has 13 residues. The CDR3 nucleotides are TGCAGCTCGGGCGCGGGGGGTTACAATGAGCAGTTCTTC. Protein: CSSGAGGYNEQFF.

This clonotype turned up a few times. The gene calls are TRBV7-2 and TRBJ2-5, with TRBD2 matching over 7 bases. V lost 5 bases to trimming and J lost 2 bases; unmatched junction nucleotides: 5. There are 14 residues in the CDR3. In germline, CDR1 is SGHTA, CDR2 FQGNSA. The CDR3 spells CASSASSGQETQYF. The CDR3 DNA follows: TGTGCCAGCAGCGCATCTAGCGGACAAGAGACCCAGTACTTC.

This sequence joins TRBV7-3 and TRBJ1-1; 9 bases are shared with TRBD1. V shed 2 bases and J 4 bases; nucleotides not matched to a gene: 5. The CDR3 extends over 15 amino acids. Per the germline V gene, CDR1 is SGHTA and CDR2 is FQGTGA. CDR3 amino acids: CASSLLGQGSTEAFF. The CDR3 DNA reads as TGTGCCAGCAGCTTACTGGGACAGGGAAGCACTGAAGCTTTCTTT.

This clonotype has a handful of counts. This chain joins TRBV28 and TRBJ2-1; tentatively, D is TRBD1 (5 bases). V was pared by 1 base and J by 9 bases, with 10 bases between. The germline gives CDR1 MDHEN, CDR2 SYDVKM. This CDR3 spans 13 amino acids. The CDR3 DNA is TGTGCCAGCAGTTTATCTCAGCAGGGTGAGCAGTTCTTC. It yields the protein CASSLSQQGEQFF.

This clonotype was observed a handful of times. The rearrangement uses TRBV4-3 and TRBJ2-2; TRBD1 matches 9 bases. The V gene's germline CDR1 is LGHNA and CDR2 YSLEER. The V segment lost 4 bases and the J segment 4 bases; nucleotides outside the gene matches: 4. This CDR3 is 15 amino acids long. CDR3 residues: CASSPRDRATGELFF. Here the CDR3 DNA reads TGCGCCAGCAGCCCCCGGGACAGGGCCACCGGGGAGCTGTTTTTT.

This clonotype was counted only a few times. The V gene is TRBV5-1, the J gene TRBJ1-6; D unresolved. With 0 bases removed from V and 13 bases from J, the gap between germline ends came to 11 bases. The CDR3 length is 13 residues. Germline V gene sequence: CDR1 SGHRS, CDR2 YFSETQ. The CDR3 bases are TGCGCCAGCAGCTTGGACGACGAGACCCCCCTCCACTTT. Translating it yields CASSLDDETPLHF.

The chain is built from TRBV5-1 and TRBJ2-5; no reliable D call. The CDR3 spans 11 residues. V was clipped by 7 bases and J by 3 bases, with 7 bases between them. Germline V gene lookup returns CDR1 SGHRS and CDR2 YFSETQ. The DNA for the CDR3 is TGCGCCAGCGCCCTCGAAGAGACCCAGTACTTC. It specifies CASALEETQYF.

This chain links TRBV29-1 with TRBJ2-2; TRBD1 is a possible D gene (6 bases). The V end lost 6 bases, the J end lost 10 bases, and 18 bases lay between the germline ends. Germline V gene lookup returns CDR1 SQVTM and CDR2 ANQGSEA. This CDR3 is 13 amino acids long. The CDR3 spells CSVRRDTLKELFF. As DNA, the CDR3 is TGCAGCGTCCGCCGGGACACCCTAAAGGAGCTGTTTTTT.

This clonotype was counted at least ten times. The rearrangement uses TRBV6-5 and TRBJ1-3, with no clear D. Trimming removed 6 bases from V and 2 bases from J, with 14 bases in between. This CDR3 region has 15 residues. The V gene's germline CDR1 is MNHEY and CDR2 SVGAGI. The DNA for the CDR3 is TGTGCCAGCAGGCGGAACATGGGCCCTGGAAACACCATATATTTT. Protein sequence: CASRRNMGPGNTIYF.

This clonotype has at least ten counts. The rearrangement joins TRBV7-2 to TRBJ1-3, with D perhaps TRBD1 (6 bases). Germline V CDR1 and CDR2: SGHTA, FQGNSA. V was clipped by 3 bases and J by 1 base, with 10 bases between them. This CDR3 region has 15 residues. The CDR3 sequence: CASSFQGTSGNTIYF. CDR3 sequence (DNA): TGTGCCAGCAGCTTCCAGGGGACATCTGGAAACACCATATATTTT. The whole variable domain, remainder taken from reference TRBV7-2 and TRBJ1-3, is GAGVSQSPSNKVTEKGKDVELRCDPISGHTALYWYRQSLGQGLEFLIYFQGNSAPDKSGLPSDRFSAERTGGSVSTLTIQRTQQEDSAVYLCASSFQGTSGNTIYFGEGSWLTVV.

This clonotype was counted at least ten times. The V and J genes are TRBV10-3 and TRBJ2-5; TRBD2 matches at 7 bases. V gave up 4 bases and J gave up 5 bases; unmatched junction bases: 7. CDR1 ENHRY and CDR2 SYGVKD come from the germline V gene. This CDR3 region has 14 residues. The CDR3 region is CAISGWGGDETQYF. The DNA of the CDR3 is TGTGCCATCAGTGGCTGGGGGGGGGATGAGACCCAGTACTTC.

In this sample, this clonotype turned up a few times. The CDR3 DNA reads as TGTGCCAGTAGTAGACAGGGTTCTCTCTCCTACAATGAGCAGTTCTTC. Protein: CASSRQGSLSYNEQFF. V is TRBV19 and J is TRBJ2-1; 7 nucleotides line up with TRBD1. The CDR3 is 16 amino acids. V dropped 4 bases and J dropped 0; count of bases not matched to a gene: 6. Looked up from germline, CDR1 is LNHDA and CDR2 is SQIVND (reference sequence). The variable domain in full, completed from reference TRBV19 and TRBJ2-1, reads DGGITQSPKYLFRKEGQNVTLSCEQNLNHDAMYWYRQDPGQGLRLIYYSQIVNDFQKGDIAEGYSVSREKKESFPLTVTSAQKNPTAFYLCASSRQGSLSYNEQFFGPGTRLTVL.

At least ten counts were recorded for this clonotype. The chain links TRBV29-1 to TRBJ2-3; D uncertain. Germline assignment: CDR1 SQVTM and CDR2 ANQGSEA. The CDR3 totals 14 residues. V was clipped by 4 bases and J by 5 bases, with 16 bases between them. CDR3 sequence reads: CSVVRTTLGDTQYF. The CDR3 DNA is TGCAGCGTTGTTCGTACCACTCTGGGAGATACGCAGTATTTT.

The chain combines TRBV20-1 with TRBJ2-3, with TRBD2 matching 13 bases. With V trimmed by 2 bases and J by 2 bases, 7 bases remained unmatched. The CDR3 runs 17 residues. CDR1 and CDR2 from the germline V gene are DFQATT and SNEGSKA (reference sequence). The CDR3 DNA reads TGCAGTGCTAGAACGCCCGGGACTAGCGGGAACACAGATACGCAGTATTTT. Protein product: CSARTPGTSGNTDTQYF.

This clonotype was observed a few times. The rearrangement links TRBV5-6 to TRBJ2-7; D is uncertain. V was cut by 3 bases and J by 3 bases, with 4 bases left in between. The germline CDR1 and CDR2 sequences are SGHDT and YYEEEE. The CDR3 consists of 11 residues. In DNA, the CDR3 is TGTGCCAGCAGCTCGCACTACGAGCAGTACTTC. Its translation is CASSSHYEQYF. The full variable domain, with the rest looked up from reference TRBV5-6 and TRBJ2-7, is DAGVTQSPTHLIKTRGQQVTLRCSPKSGHDTVSWYQQALGQGPQFIFQYYEEEERQRGNFPDRFSGHQFPNYSSELNVNALLLGDSALYLCASSSHYEQYFGPGTRLTVT.

This clonotype was recorded a few times. The J gene is TRBJ1-1, the V gene TRBV24-1; 7 bases are shared with TRBD1. V was pared by 4 bases and J by 1 base, with 8 bases of the junction left unmatched. Germline CDR1 KGHDR, CDR2 SFDVKD. The CDR3 covers 16 residues. The CDR3 region has the DNA TGTGCCACCAGTGACCCTGGACAGGTTAAGAACACTGAAGCTTTCTTT. Residues: CATSDPGQVKNTEAFF.

The chain joins TRBV6-1 to TRBJ1-5; 7 bases agree with TRBD1. Per the germline V gene, CDR1 is MNHNS and CDR2 is SASEGT. CDR3 length: 18 residues. Trimming cost V 6 bases and J 2 bases; bases outside gene matches: 16. The CDR3: CASSFRPRGVRGNQPQHF. The DNA of the CDR3 is TGTGCCAGCAGCTTCAGACCCAGGGGGGTAAGAGGCAATCAGCCCCAGCATTTT.

This chain uses TRBV15 with TRBJ1-5; D remains ambiguous. Germline V gene sequence: CDR1 LNHNV, CDR2 YYDKDF (reference sequence). Deletions cut 0 bases from V and 5 bases from J, with 8 bases between. The CDR3 contains 14 residues. The CDR3 nucleotides read TGTGCCACCAGCAGAGATCGAGGAGATCAGCCCCAGCATTTT. Amino acids: CATSRDRGDQPQHF.

Worth noting for this clonotype: Mismatch with germline at one junction end may stem from a read error. The chain combines TRBV7-2 with TRBJ2-3; D not certain. The germline gives CDR1 SGHTA, CDR2 FQGNSA. The CDR3 consists of 14 residues. CDR3 nucleotide sequence: TGTGCCAGCAGTTTAGCTCGCCGGTCAGATACGCAGTATTTT. Protein product: CASSLARRSDTQYF.

This clonotype appeared a few times. The chain joins TRBV20-1 to TRBJ2-5; D is tentatively TRBD1 or TRBD2 (6 bases each). Germline loops: CDR1 DFQATT, CDR2 SNEGSKA (reference sequence). CDR3 length: 13 residues. The V end was cut by 6 bases, the J end by 5 bases, with 16 bases between. The CDR3, as DNA: TGCAGTGCAAATCCCCAGGGGAGGGAGACCCAGTACTTC. It translates to CSANPQGRETQYF.

This chain links TRBV6-6 with TRBJ2-2; D is undetermined. From germline, CDR1 is MNHNY and CDR2 SVGAGI (reference sequence). Trimming cost V 8 bases and J 6 bases, with 13 bases left between them. CDR3 length: 13 residues. CDR3 nucleotides: TGTGCCAGCGGGCCAGGTCACGCCGGGGAGCTGTTTTTT. Its protein is CASGPGHAGELFF.

This clonotype was picked up a small number of times. The chain uses TRBV7-9 and TRBJ1-2; 9 nucleotides align to TRBD1. Per germline, CDR1 SEHNR and CDR2 FQNEAQ (reference sequence). The CDR3 has 14 amino acids. Losses at the gene ends were 0 bases for V and 7 bases for J; bases not matched to a gene: 3. This CDR3 is CASSLADRGSGYTF. The CDR3 coding sequence is TGTGCCAGCAGCTTAGCGGACAGGGGTAGTGGCTACACCTTC.

V and J are TRBV11-2 and TRBJ2-3; TRBD2 might be the D (6 bases). The ends were cut back, 3 bases at V and 1 base at J, with 8 bases in the middle. Germline CDR1 reads SGHAT; CDR2 reads FQNNGV. This CDR3 has 14 amino acids. The CDR3 sequence: CASSFWEGTDTQYF. Here the CDR3 DNA reads TGTGCCAGCAGCTTTTGGGAGGGCACAGATACGCAGTATTTT. The complete variable domain, with remaining parts taken from reference TRBV11-2 and TRBJ2-3, reads EAGVAQSPRYKIIEKRQSVAFWCNPISGHATLYWYQQILGQGPKLLIQFQNNGVVDDSQLPKDRFSAERLKGVDSTLKIQPAKLEDSAVYLCASSFWEGTDTQYFGPGTRLTVL.